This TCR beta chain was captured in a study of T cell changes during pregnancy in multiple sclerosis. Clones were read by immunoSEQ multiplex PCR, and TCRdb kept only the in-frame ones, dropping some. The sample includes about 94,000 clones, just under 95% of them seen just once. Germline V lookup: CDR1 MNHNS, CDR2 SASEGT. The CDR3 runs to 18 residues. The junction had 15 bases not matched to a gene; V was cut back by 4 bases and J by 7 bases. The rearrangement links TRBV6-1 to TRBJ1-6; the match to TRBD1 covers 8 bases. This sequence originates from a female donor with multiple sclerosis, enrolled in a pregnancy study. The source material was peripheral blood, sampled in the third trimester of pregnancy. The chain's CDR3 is CASSGRTGRASGNSPLHF. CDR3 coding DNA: TGTGCCAGCAGTGGGAGGACAGGGCGGGCATCTGGGAATTCACCCCTCCACTTT.